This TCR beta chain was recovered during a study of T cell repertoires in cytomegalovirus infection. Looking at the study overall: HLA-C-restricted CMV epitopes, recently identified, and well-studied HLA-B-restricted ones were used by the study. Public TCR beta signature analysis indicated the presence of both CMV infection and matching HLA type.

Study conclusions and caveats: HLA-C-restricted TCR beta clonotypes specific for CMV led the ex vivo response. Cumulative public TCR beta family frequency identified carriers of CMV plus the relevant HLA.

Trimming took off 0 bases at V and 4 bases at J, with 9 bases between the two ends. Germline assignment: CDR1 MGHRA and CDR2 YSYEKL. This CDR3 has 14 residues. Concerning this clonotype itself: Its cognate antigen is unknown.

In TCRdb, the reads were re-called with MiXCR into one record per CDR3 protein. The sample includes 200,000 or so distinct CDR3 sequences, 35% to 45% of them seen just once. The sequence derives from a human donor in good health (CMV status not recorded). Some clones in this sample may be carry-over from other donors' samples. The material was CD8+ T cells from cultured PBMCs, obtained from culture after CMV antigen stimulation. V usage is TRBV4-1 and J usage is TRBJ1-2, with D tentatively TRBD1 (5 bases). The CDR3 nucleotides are TGCGCCAGCAGCCAAGATTACGGGGGCTATGGCTACACCTTC. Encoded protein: CASSQDYGGYGYTF.